A selection of T cell receptor beta chains follows, all from one sample in a study of human T cells and chemical hapten exposure. MiXCR, applied by TCRdb to the RACE reads, yields one record per CDR3 protein. Of roughly 120,000 distinct CDR3 sequences detected, 12% appear once; the ten largest clones hold roughly 1.3%. Here the sequenced sample was whole blood, taken in connection with sensitization to the hapten diphenylcyclopropenone (DPC). The receptors originated from a woman aged 45-65 years with alopecia areata. Some clones in this sample may be carry-over from other donors' samples. The CDR3 runs from the conserved cysteine through the conserved F or W. The D gene is left open where the match is weak. Clone size, where shown, is once, few, many, or a class for clones that have expanded.

TRBJ1-6 . . TRBV9 CASSVAGGSTGGSPLHF TGTGCCAGCAGCGTAGCGGGAGGCTCAACGGGAGGCTCACCCCTCCACTTT
TRBJ1-4 . many TRBV10-2 CASSLPGTNEKLFF TGCGCCAGCAGCCTCCCTGGGACTAATGAAAAACTGTTTTTT
TRBJ1-1 TRBD1 few TRBV12-3/TRBV12-4 CASRRGGISPEAFF TGTGCCAGCAGGCGAGGGGGCATCAGCCCTGAAGCTTTCTTT
TRBJ2-1 TRBD1 many TRBV7-9 CASTLGGVDNEQFF TGTGCCAGCACCCTAGGGGGCGTCGACAATGAGCAGTTCTTC
TRBJ2-5 . many TRBV7-9 CASSLEGEETQYF TGTGCCAGCAGCTTAGAGGGCGAAGAGACCCAGTACTTC
TRBJ1-1 . . TRBV7-9 CASSLGGANTEAFF TGTGCCAGCAGCTTAGGGGGCGCGAACACTGAAGCTTTCTTT
TRBJ2-3 . many TRBV3-1 CASSQVVSTDTQYF TGTGCCAGCAGCCAAGTCGTAAGCACAGATACGCAGTATTTT
TRBJ2-5 . few TRBV28 CASRPGGQETQYF TGTGCCAGCCGACCCGGCGGGCAAGAGACCCAGTACTTC
TRBJ1-5 TRBD1 many TRBV5-1 CASSSGQKNQPQHF TGCGCCAGCAGCTCGGGACAGAAAAATCAGCCCCAGCATTTT
TRBJ2-5 . . TRBV28 CASRNRDTWPQYF TGTGCCAGCAGGAACCGGGACACCTGGCCCCAGTACTTC
TRBJ1-4 . . TRBV18 CASSTTVPNEKLFF TGTGCCAGCTCAACAACAGTTCCTAATGAAAAACTGTTTTTT
TRBJ1-5 . . TRBV12-3/TRBV12-4 CASSSRQLFQPQHF TGTGCCAGCAGTTCGAGACAGTTGTTCCAGCCCCAGCATTTT
TRBJ1-6 . . TRBV7-9 CASSPYRGQNNSPLHF TGTGCCAGCAGCCCCTACCGGGGACAAAATAATTCACCCCTCCACTTT
TRBJ1-1 . few TRBV6-6 CASSLLSQSNTEAFF TGTGCCAGCAGTCTTTTGAGTCAGTCGAACACTGAAGCTTTCTTT